These 10 T cell receptor beta chains originate from one sample sequenced in a study of T cells in narcolepsy. Profiling relied on immunoSEQ multiplex PCR, and the TCRdb table lists in-frame clones only, not all of them. The sample contains tens of thousands of clones, roughly four fifths of which appear only once. The sequencing input was memory (CD45RA-) CD4+ T cells from blood. All receptors come from a human donor in good health.

This clone was found once. V gene TRBV18 combines with J gene TRBJ2-1; D possibly corresponds to TRBD2 (5 bases). CDR1 is KGHSH and CDR2 is LQKENI in the germline V gene. The CDR3 loop spans 16 amino acids. The V and J ends lost 1 base and 10 bases respectively, with 20 bases between them. CDR3 protein: CASSPQWAGSGGEQFF. In nucleotides, the CDR3 is TGTGCCAGCTCACCACAATGGGCAGGATCTGGCGGGGAGCAGTTCTTC.

This chain joins TRBV5-6 and TRBJ2-2; D uncertain. Trimming took 1 base from V and 6 from J, leaving 4 bases between them. The CDR3 has 12 amino acids. Germline CDR1 is SGHDT and CDR2 is YYEEEE. For the CDR3, the DNA is TGTGCCAGCAGCTTGTCGGCCGGGGAGCTGTTTTTT. Its translation is CASSLSAGELFF.

The chain links TRBV4-3 to TRBJ2-1; either TRBD1 or TRBD2 may supply D (5 bases each). V was pared by 0 bases and J by 6 bases, with 21 bases between. Germline CDR1 LGHNA, CDR2 YSLEER. This CDR3 contains 18 residues. CDR3 loop: CASSQDTWDGDYGNEQFF. DNA for the CDR3: TGCGCCAGCAGCCAAGATACGTGGGACGGAGACTACGGCAATGAGCAGTTCTTC.

The chain has TRBV5-1 and TRBJ1-6; D is unclear. The V gene's germline CDR1 is SGHRS and CDR2 YFSETQ. The CDR3 consists of 15 residues. Trimming cost V 4 bases and J 10 bases, with 18 bases left between them. The CDR3 nucleotides read TGCGCCAGCAGCCATACTATTAGAAATGACTCACCCCTCCACTTT. It codes for CASSHTIRNDSPLHF.

This CDR3 is CSVRRDEKLFF. CDR3 DNA: TGCAGTGTCAGACGGGACGAAAAACTGTTTTTT. The chain carries TRBV20-1 and TRBJ1-4, with D possibly matching TRBD1 (5 bases). Germline assignment: CDR1 DFQATT and CDR2 SNEGSKA (reference sequence). Deletions cut 7 bases from V and 8 bases from J, with 11 bases between. The length of the CDR3 is 11 residues.

Points on this clone: A junction boundary mismatches the germline segment, possibly from a read error. The identical CDR3 is also encoded by other nucleotide sequences in the sample. The CDR3 DNA sequence: TGCGCCAGCAGTGCCAGGACAGGGGATCAGCCCCAGCATTTT. This codes for CASSARTGDQPQHF. The J gene is TRBJ1-5, the V gene TRBV2, with 9 bases matching TRBD1. The germline V gene has CDR1 SNHLY and CDR2 FYNNEI. This CDR3 has 14 residues.

This chain links TRBV5-1 with TRBJ2-7; D is ambiguous. Trimming removed 0 bases at V and 2 bases at J, with 12 bases between. There are 15 residues in the CDR3. Germline values: CDR1 SGHRS, CDR2 YFSETQ. The CDR3 region is CASSLAGQFTYEQYF. The CDR3 DNA reads TGCGCCAGCAGCTTGGCCGGGCAATTCACCTACGAGCAGTACTTC.

This clone has only one observation. This sample also contains other DNA sequences that code for the same CDR3. The V gene is TRBV5-4, the J gene TRBJ2-1, with TRBD2 matching 13 bases. V was pared by 5 bases and J by 0 bases, with 5 bases of the junction left unmatched. This CDR3 has 17 amino acids. Per germline, CDR1 SGHNT and CDR2 YYREEE (reference sequence). The CDR3 sequence: CASSLRTSGGSYNEQFF. Here the CDR3 DNA reads TGTGCCAGCAGTTTAAGGACTAGCGGGGGCTCCTACAATGAGCAGTTCTTC.

This clone was observed once. The chain recombines TRBV7-6 with TRBJ1-4, with no clear D. The CDR3 extends over 15 amino acids. Germline-derived CDR1 and CDR2 are SGHVS and FNYEAQ. V lost 1 base and J lost 4, with 10 bases in between. CDR3 in amino acids: CASSLGGGRNEKLFF. Written as DNA, the CDR3 is TGTGCCAGCAGCTTAGGAGGAGGACGTAATGAAAAACTGTTTTTT.

This chain joins TRBV7-6 and TRBJ2-7; TRBD2 matches at 7 bases. Germline-derived CDR1 and CDR2 are SGHVS and FNYEAQ. This CDR3 region has 13 residues. V trimming: 1 base; J trimming: 9 bases; junction bases outside the gene matches: 6. CDR3 residues: CASSLGTRGGQYF. CDR3 DNA: TGTGCCAGCAGCTTAGGGACTAGAGGTGGGCAGTACTTC.